A single sample gave rise to the 30 T cell receptor beta chains below, sequenced in a study of CD8 T cells in ankylosing spondylitis. The study, taken as a whole, reports: Seemingly distinctive of ankylosing spondylitis blood was a TCR beta motif formed by eight highly homologous variants.

TCRdb reprocessed the 5' RACE reads with MiXCR, giving one entry per CDR3 protein. The sample lists fewer than 400,000 distinct CDR3 sequences; 7.5% to 9% were seen once. No antigens are known for them. Sequencing used blood, either unsorted or a sorted T cell fraction (not recorded which). Receptors were obtained from a male donor with ankylosing spondylitis.

The table lists this clonotype with a few counts. The chain employs TRBV4-1 and TRBJ2-4, with D maybe TRBD2 (7 bases). This CDR3 region has 17 residues. Germline V gives CDR1 MGHRA, CDR2 YSYEKL. V shed 4 bases and J shed 0 bases, with 16 bases lying between them. The CDR3 region has the DNA TGCGCCAGCAGCCCTGGGGGGGCTAGCGGAGCCAAAAACATTCAGTACTTC. Amino acids: CASSPGGASGAKNIQYF.

This clonotype showed up just a few times. The rearrangement joins TRBV7-2 to TRBJ2-7, with a possible D match to TRBD2 (5 bases). V lost 4 bases and J lost 3, with 13 bases in between. The CDR3 totals 14 residues. Germline CDR1 is SGHTA and CDR2 is FQGNSA. CDR3 sequence (DNA): TGTGCCAGCAGCTCCGGGATATCAAACTACGAGCAGTACTTC. As protein: CASSSGISNYEQYF.

This clonotype was recorded at least ten times. The genes are TRBV5-1 and TRBJ2-7, with D maybe TRBD2 (5 bases). Per the germline V gene, CDR1 is SGHRS and CDR2 is YFSETQ. The CDR3 consists of 16 residues. V dropped 0 bases and J dropped 0 bases, with 13 bases sitting between them. The CDR3 spells CASSLDSGGYSYEQYF. CDR3 sequence (DNA): TGCGCCAGCAGCTTGGACAGCGGAGGATACTCCTACGAGCAGTACTTC.

Worth noting for this clonotype: Without the conserved terminal phenylalanine or tryptophan, this CDR3 likely stems from a read error. CDR3 region: CASSSYGLNYGYTI. The CDR3 DNA follows: TGTGCCAGCAGTTCCTACGGCTTGAACTATGGCTACACCATC. The chain combines TRBV6-5 with TRBJ1-2; D is undetermined. CDR3 length equals 14 residues. The ends were cut back, 4 bases at V and 2 bases at J, with 11 bases in the middle. CDR1 is MNHEY and CDR2 is SVGAGI in the germline V gene.

This chain uses TRBV15 with TRBJ2-7; D is unresolved. The CDR3 covers 14 residues. Per germline, CDR1 LNHNV and CDR2 YYDKDF (reference sequence). The ends were cut back, 5 bases at V and 4 bases at J, with 15 bases in the middle. The CDR3 bases are TGTGCCACCAGCGCACCCTATCCCCCGTACGAGCAGTACTTC. It specifies CATSAPYPPYEQYF.

The chain carries TRBV3-1 and TRBJ1-4; tentative D call: TRBD1 (5 bases). V dropped 2 bases and J dropped 4 bases, with 8 bases sitting between them. This CDR3 has 14 amino acids. Germline CDR1 is LGHDT and CDR2 is YNNKEL (reference sequence). CDR3 sequence: CASSQWGGNEKLFF. The DNA for the CDR3 is TGTGCCAGCAGCCAATGGGGGGGTAATGAAAAACTGTTTTTT.

This rearrangement joins TRBV11-2 to TRBJ2-1; TRBD2 matches at 9 bases. Germline V gene lookup returns CDR1 SGHAT and CDR2 FQNNGV. The CDR3 loop spans 17 amino acids. V was clipped by 0 bases and J by 7 bases; unmatched bases: 10. In DNA, the CDR3 is TGTGCCAGCAGCTTAGACAGCGGGAGGATAGGGTTTAATGAGCAGTTCTTC. Its translation: CASSLDSGRIGFNEQFF.

The rearrangement joins TRBV29-1 to TRBJ2-3, with D unresolved. CDR1 is SQVTM, CDR2 ANQGSEA, per germline. Deletions cut 4 bases from V and 1 base from J, with 9 bases between. The CDR3 length is 13 residues. This chain's CDR3 is CSVVRAGTDTQYF. The DNA of the CDR3 is TGCAGCGTTGTTCGAGCCGGCACAGATACGCAGTATTTT.

V usage is TRBV19 and J usage is TRBJ2-3, with a tentative D call TRBD1 (5 bases). V dropped 5 bases and J dropped 0 bases, with 15 bases sitting between them. The CDR3 is made up of 16 amino acids. Germline V CDR1 and CDR2: LNHDA, SQIVND (reference sequence). CDR3 sequence reads: CASSVGADLSTDTQYF. For the CDR3, the DNA is TGTGCCAGTAGTGTTGGGGCGGACCTCAGCACAGATACGCAGTATTTT.

This clonotype came up a few times. J is TRBJ2-7 and V is TRBV7-9; 7 bases are shared with TRBD1. The V segment lost 3 bases and the J segment 4 bases; nucleotides outside the gene matches: 6. The germline gives CDR1 SEHNR, CDR2 FQNEAQ (reference sequence). CDR3 length: 14 amino acids. CDR3 in amino acids: CASSLDRTPYEQYF. Written as DNA, the CDR3 is TGTGCCAGCAGCTTGGACAGGACCCCATACGAGCAGTACTTC.

Details on this clonotype: A much larger clone lies one base from this, so it may be a read error. The chain carries TRBV24-1 and TRBJ2-1; D is possibly TRBD1 (6 bases). The CDR3 sequence is 16 residues long. Per germline, CDR1 KGHDR and CDR2 SFDVKD. V gave up 0 bases and J gave up 10 bases, with 18 bases separating them. The CDR3 region is CATSDLGGGTDGEQFF. In DNA, the CDR3 is TGTGCCACCAGTGATTTGGGGGGCGGAACCGATGGGGAGCAGTTCTTC.

This clonotype has ten or more counts. The V call is TRBV4-1, the J call TRBJ2-4; 8 bases line up with TRBD1. Germline V gives CDR1 MGHRA, CDR2 YSYEKL. This CDR3 spans 17 amino acids. V was clipped by 0 bases and J by 3 bases; unmatched bases: 7. CDR3 region: CASSQEGQALGKNIQYF. The CDR3 coding sequence is TGCGCCAGCAGCCAAGAGGGACAGGCCTTGGGCAAAAACATTCAGTACTTC.

The V call is TRBV11-1, the J call TRBJ2-2; 9 bases are shared with TRBD2. The V gene's germline CDR1 is SGHAT and CDR2 FQDESV (reference sequence). This CDR3 has 19 residues. With V trimmed by 0 bases and J by 2 bases, 10 bases remained unmatched. In DNA form, the CDR3 reads TGTGCCAGCAGCTTAGCGCGAGTAGCGGGAGTATCTAACACCGGGGAGCTGTTTTTT. Amino acids: CASSLARVAGVSNTGELFF.

This clonotype was observed a few times. The V and J genes are TRBV7-3 and TRBJ2-7; TRBD1 matches 10 bases. CDR3 length: 16 residues. J lost 9 bases, V lost 5 bases, and 16 bases had no gene match. The V gene's germline CDR1 is SGHTA and CDR2 FQGTGA. CDR3 sequence (DNA): TGTGCCAGCAGCCCCGGATGGGGACAGGGGAAGCCGACGCAGTACTTC. It yields the protein CASSPGWGQGKPTQYF. The full variable domain, completed using reference TRBV7-3 and TRBJ2-7, is GAGVSQTPSNKVTEKGKYVELRCDPISGHTALYWYRQSLGQGPEFLIYFQGTGAADDSGLPNDRFFAVRPEGSVSTLKIQRTERGDSAVYLCASSPGWGQGKPTQYFGPGTRLTVT.

In its sample, this clonotype was seen a few times. The rearrangement links TRBV5-8 to TRBJ2-5; 12 bases map to TRBD2. V lost 4 bases to trimming and J lost 3 bases; unmatched junction nucleotides: 7. Germline V CDR1 and CDR2: SGHTS, YDEGEE. This CDR3 is 16 amino acids long. The CDR3 sequence is CASSHGLAGPEETQYF. The DNA of the CDR3 is TGTGCCAGCAGCCACGGACTAGCGGGGCCAGAAGAGACCCAGTACTTC.

Ten or more counts support this clonotype. The genes are TRBV19 and TRBJ2-2; D is uncertain. The CDR3 length is 11 residues. V lost 9 bases and J lost 4, with 6 bases in between. Germline V CDR1 and CDR2: LNHDA, SQIVND (reference sequence). CDR3: CASWSTGELFF. The DNA of the CDR3 is TGTGCCAGCTGGAGCACCGGGGAGCTGTTTTTT.

This clonotype was seen at least ten times. This chain links TRBV2 with TRBJ2-3; D assignment may be TRBD1 or TRBD2 (5 bases each). This CDR3 contains 15 residues. Germline CDR1 SNHLY, CDR2 FYNNEI. Trimming removed 5 bases from V and 5 bases from J, with 17 bases in between. This chain's CDR3 is CASSTDSIGGDTQYF. CDR3 nucleotide sequence: TGTGCCAGCAGTACGGACTCGATTGGGGGAGATACGCAGTATTTT.

This clonotype was seen a few times. This chain connects TRBV24-1 to TRBJ2-3; tentatively, D is TRBD1 (6 bases). In germline, CDR1 is KGHDR, CDR2 SFDVKD. The ends were cut back, 4 bases at V and 0 bases at J, with 13 bases in the middle. The CDR3 runs to 16 residues. Here the CDR3 reads CATSDFTRGSTDTQYF. DNA of the CDR3: TGTGCCACCAGTGACTTCACTAGGGGGAGCACAGATACGCAGTATTTT.

This clonotype has only a few counts. This sequence joins TRBV7-2 and TRBJ2-7; D remains ambiguous. This CDR3 has 14 residues. CDR1 and CDR2 (germline): SGHTA, FQGNSA. The germline V and J ends were trimmed by 5 bases and 6 bases, with 17 bases remaining between them. CDR3 in amino acids: CASSPHWAYAEQYF. The CDR3 nucleotides are TGTGCCAGCAGCCCTCATTGGGCCTACGCCGAGCAGTACTTC.

This clonotype was counted ten times or more. The CDR3, as DNA: TGTGCCAGCAGCTTGTTCTCTGGGTACAATGAGCAGTTCTTC. Translating it yields CASSLFSGYNEQFF. The chain combines TRBV7-2 with TRBJ2-1; D not resolved. The germline V and J ends were trimmed by 3 bases and 4 bases, with 10 bases remaining between them. The length of the CDR3 is 14 residues. Germline V gene data show CDR1 as SGHTA and CDR2 as FQGNSA.

In its sample, this clonotype was seen a few times. This sequence joins TRBV11-3 and TRBJ2-3; the match to TRBD1 covers 7 bases. The J segment lost 1 base and the V segment lost 5 bases, leaving 6 bases of the junction unmatched. CDR1 is SGHNT and CDR2 is YENEEA in the germline V gene. The CDR3 sequence is 15 residues long. The CDR3 DNA sequence: TGTGCCAGCAGCCTTGACGACAGGGGCACAGATACGCAGTATTTT. Amino acids: CASSLDDRGTDTQYF.

Note on this clonotype: The DNA is left out, because the CDR3 cannot be placed on it with certainty; the CDR3 is given as TCRdb lists it. The CDR3 sequence is CATSDFFGAGELFF. V and J are TRBV24-1 and TRBJ2-2. The length of the CDR3 is 14 amino acids, counting both ends. From germline, CDR1 is KGHDR and CDR2 SFDVKD.

This clonotype was counted ten times or more. The genes are TRBV6-6 and TRBJ2-1; possible D gene TRBD2, 5 bases. This CDR3 region has 13 residues. V dropped 2 bases and J dropped 4 bases, with 6 bases sitting between them. The V gene's germline CDR1 is MNHNY and CDR2 SVGAGI (reference sequence). As DNA, the CDR3 is TGTGCCAGCAGTTACCTAGCTTACAATGAGCAGTTCTTC. Protein: CASSYLAYNEQFF.

V and J are TRBV2 and TRBJ1-3; D is unclear. Germline loops: CDR1 SNHLY, CDR2 FYNNEI. V gave up 3 bases and J gave up 1 base, with 10 bases separating them. CDR3 length equals 15 residues. The CDR3 here is CASSDRDGSGNTIYF. In DNA form, the CDR3 reads TGTGCCAGCAGTGATAGGGATGGATCTGGAAACACCATATATTTT.

CDR3 amino acids: CASSLGVWTLQETQYF. In nucleotides, the CDR3 is TGTGCCAGCAGCTTAGGGGTTTGGACGCTACAAGAGACCCAGTACTTC. The rearrangement uses TRBV11-3 and TRBJ2-5, with no clear D. Trimming took 1 base from V and 2 from J, leaving 14 bases between them. Germline V gene sequence: CDR1 SGHNT, CDR2 YENEEA. This CDR3 region has 16 residues.

The chain recombines TRBV29-1 with TRBJ1-4; no clear D gene. Germline V gives CDR1 SQVTM, CDR2 ANQGSEA. V lost 1 base and J lost 8, with 5 bases in between. The CDR3 is made up of 11 amino acids. CDR3 sequence: CSVEAGEKLFF. In DNA, the CDR3 is TGCAGCGTTGAAGCGGGGGAAAAACTGTTTTTT.

The sample holds a few counts of this clonotype. The CDR3 DNA sequence: TGTGCCAGCAGTTTGACAGGGTGGAATGAGCAGTTCTTC. Translation gives CASSLTGWNEQFF. This chain links TRBV27 with TRBJ2-1, with 7 bases fitting TRBD1. V was clipped by 3 bases and J by 7 bases; unmatched bases: 3. This CDR3 comprises 13 residues. Germline V gene lookup returns CDR1 MNHEY and CDR2 SMNVEV (reference sequence).

The chain has TRBV28 and TRBJ2-7, with D perhaps matching TRBD2 (6 bases). Trimming pared 5 bases from V and 4 bases from J, leaving 24 bases between. Germline assignment: CDR1 MDHEN and CDR2 SYDVKM. The CDR3 is 17 amino acids. This CDR3 reads CASSPAPGSGDGYEQYF. CDR3 nucleotides: TGTGCCAGCAGTCCGGCCCCCGGGAGCGGAGACGGATACGAGCAGTACTTC.

This clonotype was found a few times. The chain combines TRBV5-1 with TRBJ2-2; 8 bases agree with TRBD1. Germline V gene data show CDR1 as SGHRS and CDR2 as YFSETQ. This CDR3 is built from 15 residues. Germline trimming cut 4 bases from V and 5 bases from J; bases unmatched to any gene: 7. The CDR3 protein is CASSPRQGRTGELFF. The CDR3 bases are TGCGCCAGCAGCCCACGACAGGGGCGTACCGGGGAGCTGTTTTTT.

The chain carries TRBV11-2 and TRBJ2-5; 9 bases are a match to TRBD2. Trimming at V came to 5 bases and at J to 1 base, leaving 5 bases not matched to a gene. Germline V gives CDR1 SGHAT, CDR2 FQNNGV. This CDR3 comprises 15 residues. The CDR3 reads CASSHSGSFQETQYF. The CDR3 coding sequence is TGTGCCAGCAGCCATAGCGGGAGTTTCCAAGAGACCCAGTACTTC. Full variable domain (remainder filled in from reference TRBV11-2 and TRBJ2-5): EAGVAQSPRYKIIEKRQSVAFWCNPISGHATLYWYQQILGQGPKLLIQFQNNGVVDDSQLPKDRFSAERLKGVDSTLKIQPAKLEDSAVYLCASSHSGSFQETQYFGPGTRLLVL.